The source of this T cell receptor beta chain is a study of T cells in Graves' hyperthyroidism and ophthalmopathy. A few counts support this clonotype. Its target is not known. The CDR3 extends over 14 amino acids. Trimming cost V 2 bases and J 2 bases, with 9 bases left between them. Germline V gene lookup returns CDR1 SQVTM and CDR2 ANQGSEA. Findings and limits, study-wide: Most thyroid-expanded clonotypes above 0.001 were also found in blood. Ophthalmopathy was identified by the model a median about seven months ahead of onset.

Uncontrolled infection, other autoimmune disease, pregnancy or lactation excluded patients. Amplification yielded TCR beta CDR3 regions, with RNA transcripts as the source. The HTBI primer set drove a first-round RT-PCR of the TCR CDR3. TCRdb ran MiXCR on the multiplex PCR reads and lists one entry per CDR3 protein. The table has roughly 560,000 distinct CDR3 sequences, approximately 14% seen once. The chain joins TRBV29-1 to TRBJ2-2; no reliable D call. The sequence was obtained from a woman in her thirties or forties with Graves' ophthalmopathy. Sequenced input: blood. The CDR3 reads CSVEWLPNTGELFF. The CDR3 region has the DNA TGCAGCGTTGAATGGCTTCCAAACACCGGGGAGCTGTTTTTT.